This is a list of T cell receptor beta chains from one sample in a study of shared clonotypes between healthy human individuals. Assay used: immunoSEQ multiplex PCR; TCRdb lists only in-frame clones, some missing. The sample yields about a million clones, 60% to 80% seen once. Sequenced: memory CD4+ T cells sorted from blood. The receptor source for this set is a man younger than 35 in good health. Each CDR3 is given with its conserved first and last residue. A D gene is named only where the DNA matches it firmly. Clone size is not always given. Where it is, it says once, few, many or a class for expanded clones.

J gene | V gene | clone size | D gene | CDR3 protein | CDR3 DNA
TRBJ2-2 | TRBV13 | . | . | CASSYRTAVTGELFF | TGTGCCAGCAGCTATAGGACAGCAGTCACCGGGGAGCTGTTTTTT
TRBJ2-5 | TRBV6-6 | . | TRBD1 | CASSYSTGSAETQYF | TGTGCCAGCAGTTACTCGACAGGGTCGGCAGAGACCCAGTACTTC
TRBJ2-7 | TRBV5-1 | . | . | CASSLELTESYEQYF | TGCGCCAGCAGCTTGGAACTGACAGAGTCCTACGAGCAGTACTTC
TRBJ1-6 | TRBV21-1 | . | . | CASSGTVTKGSNSPLHF | TGTGCCAGCAGTGGGACTGTCACTAAGGGAAGTAATTCACCCCTCCACTTT
TRBJ2-7 | TRBV7-9 | once | TRBD1 | CASSFPTGGKNGEQYF | TGTGCCAGCAGCTTCCCGACAGGGGGGAAAAACGGCGAGCAGTACTTC
TRBJ1-1 | TRBV10-3 | . | . | CAIRGTPVADTEAFF | TGTGCCATCAGAGGGACCCCCGTTGCTGACACTGAAGCTTTCTTT
TRBJ1-2 | TRBV7-9 | . | . | CASSTRPAGDGYTF | TGTGCCAGCAGCACACGTCCGGCAGGGGATGGCTACACCTTC
TRBJ2-1 | TRBV6-1 | . | TRBD2 | CASGEQRDDKFF | TGTGCCAGCGGGGAGCAGCGGGACGATAAGTTCTTC
TRBJ2-5 | TRBV6-1 | . | . | CASRNQGSRETQYF | TGTGCCAGCAGAAATCAGGGGTCGAGAGAGACCCAGTACTTC
TRBJ2-2 | TRBV19 | . | . | CSSPAGRTGELFF | TGTTCTTCCCCGGCCGGGCGGACCGGGGAGCTGTTTTTT
TRBJ2-7 | TRBV7-9 | . | . | CASSVEGLNEQYF | TGTGCCAGCAGCGTCGAAGGCCTTAACGAGCAGTACTTC
TRBJ2-3 | TRBV7-2 | . | . | CASSLRRTASTDTQYF | TGTGCCAGCAGCTTAAGGAGAACTGCTAGCACAGATACGCAGTATTTT
TRBJ2-3 | TRBV9 | . | . | CASSVGWEALYDTQYF | TGTGCCAGCAGCGTAGGATGGGAGGCTTTGTACGATACGCAGTATTTT
TRBJ2-3 | TRBV19 | . | . | CASSALQGVDTQYF | TGTGCCAGTAGCGCCCTACAGGGCGTAGATACGCAGTATTTT
TRBJ2-1 | TRBV10-2 | . | TRBD2 | CASSAGLAGAEQFF | TGCGCCAGCAGTGCCGGACTAGCGGGAGCTGAGCAGTTCTTC
TRBJ1-5 | TRBV9 | few | . | CASSAGISNQPQHF | TGTGCCAGCAGCGCAGGGATTAGCAATCAGCCCCAGCATTTT
TRBJ1-2 | TRBV7-9 | . | . | CASSLGQAGGYTF | TGTGCCAGCAGCTTAGGACAGGCGGGAGGCTACACCTTC
TRBJ2-5 | TRBV5-4 | . | . | CASSPGIKVETQYF | TGTGCCAGCAGCCCCGGGATCAAAGTTGAGACCCAGTACTTC
TRBJ2-7 | TRBV25-1 | few | TRBD2 | CASSAPAGAYEQYF | TGTGCCAGCAGTGCCCCTGCGGGAGCATACGAGCAGTACTTC
TRBJ1-6 | TRBV6-1 | . | . | CASKSPLYSHF | TGTGCCAGCAAGAGCCCGCTTTACTCCCACTTT
TRBJ2-2 | TRBV30 | . | . | CAWSVIGITTGELFF | TGTGCCTGGAGTGTGATCGGAATAACCACCGGGGAGCTGTTTTTT
TRBJ1-2 | TRBV5-5 | . | . | CASSRSFYGYTF | TGTGCCAGCAGCCGTTCCTTCTATGGCTACACCTTC
TRBJ1-3 | TRBV9 | . | TRBD1 | CASSHRTGSGNTIYF | TGTGCCAGCAGCCACCGGACAGGGTCTGGAAACACCATATATTTT
TRBJ1-5 | TRBV6-1 | . | TRBD1 | CASSAGGTGPQHF | TGTGCCAGCAGCGCAGGGGGCACAGGGCCCCAGCATTTT
TRBJ2-7 | TRBV4-1 | . | . | CASSQGGRGSYEQYF | TGCGCCAGCAGCCAAGGGGGGCGAGGATCCTACGAGCAGTACTTC
TRBJ1-1 | TRBV30 | many | . | CAWRASLEAFF | TGTGCCTGGAGGGCCAGCTTGGAAGCTTTCTTT
TRBJ2-2 | TRBV30 | . | . | CAWSLNLGAGELFF | TGTGCCTGGAGTCTTAACCTTGGGGCCGGGGAGCTGTTTTTT